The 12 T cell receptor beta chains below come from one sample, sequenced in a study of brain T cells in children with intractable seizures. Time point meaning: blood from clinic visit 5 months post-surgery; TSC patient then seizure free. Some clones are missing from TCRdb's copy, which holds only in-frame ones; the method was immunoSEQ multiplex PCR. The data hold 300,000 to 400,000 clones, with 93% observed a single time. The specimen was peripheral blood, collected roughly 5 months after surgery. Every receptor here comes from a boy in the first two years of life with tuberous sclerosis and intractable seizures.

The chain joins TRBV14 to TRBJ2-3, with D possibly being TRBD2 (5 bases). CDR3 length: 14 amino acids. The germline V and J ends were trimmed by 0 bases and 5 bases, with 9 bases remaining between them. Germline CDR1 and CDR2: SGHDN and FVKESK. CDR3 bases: TGTGCCAGCAGCCAAGATCCCCGGGGAGATACGCAGTATTTT. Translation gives CASSQDPRGDTQYF.

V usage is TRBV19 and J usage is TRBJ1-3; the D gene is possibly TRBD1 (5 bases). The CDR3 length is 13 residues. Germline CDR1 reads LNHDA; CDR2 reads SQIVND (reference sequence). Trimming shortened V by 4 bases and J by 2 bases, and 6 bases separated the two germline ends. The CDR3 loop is CASSRGPGNTIYF. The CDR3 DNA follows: TGTGCCAGTAGTAGGGGACCTGGAAACACCATATATTTT.

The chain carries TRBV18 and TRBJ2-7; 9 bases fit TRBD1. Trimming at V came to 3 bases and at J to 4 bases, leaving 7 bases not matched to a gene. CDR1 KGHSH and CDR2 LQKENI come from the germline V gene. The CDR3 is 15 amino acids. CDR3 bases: TGTGCCAGCTCACCTCCGGGACAGGGTCTTTACGAGCAGTACTTC. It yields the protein CASSPPGQGLYEQYF.

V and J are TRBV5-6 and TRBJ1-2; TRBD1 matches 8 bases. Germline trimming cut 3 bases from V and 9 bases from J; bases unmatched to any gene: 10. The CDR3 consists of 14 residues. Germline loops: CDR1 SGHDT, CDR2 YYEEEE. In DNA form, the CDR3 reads TGTGCCAGCAGCTCCGGGACAGGAGGTTTGAGCTACACCTTC. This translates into CASSSGTGGLSYTF.

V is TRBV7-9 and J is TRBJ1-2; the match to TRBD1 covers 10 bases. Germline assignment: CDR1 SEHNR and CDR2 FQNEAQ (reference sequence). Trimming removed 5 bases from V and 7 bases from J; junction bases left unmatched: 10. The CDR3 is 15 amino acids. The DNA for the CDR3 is TGTGCCAGCAGCCCTCGGCGGGGACAGGGGTTTGGCTACACCTTC. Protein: CASSPRRGQGFGYTF.

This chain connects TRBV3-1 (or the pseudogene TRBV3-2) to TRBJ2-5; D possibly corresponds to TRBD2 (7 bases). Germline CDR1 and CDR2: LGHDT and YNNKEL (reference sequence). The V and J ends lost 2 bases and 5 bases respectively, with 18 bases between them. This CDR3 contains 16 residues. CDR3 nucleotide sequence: TGTGCCAGCAGCCAATATCGCCGGGGGGCCGATGAGACCCAGTACTTC. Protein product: CASSQYRRGADETQYF.

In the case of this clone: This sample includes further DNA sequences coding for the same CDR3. This chain's CDR3 is CASSDPPREQYF. In nucleotides, the CDR3 is TGTGCCAGCAGTGACCCACCGAGGGAGCAGTACTTC. This sequence joins TRBV6-1 and TRBJ2-7; D uncertain. CDR1 is MNHNS, CDR2 SASEGT, per germline. This CDR3 has 12 residues. V was trimmed by 3 bases and J by 7 bases, leaving 10 bases between them.

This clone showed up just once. CDR3 region: CATKTELQETQYF. In nucleotides, the CDR3 is TGTGCCACCAAGACGGAGCTCCAAGAGACCCAGTACTTC. The V call is TRBV24-1, the J call TRBJ2-5, with no clear D. The CDR3 totals 13 residues. Germline loops: CDR1 KGHDR, CDR2 SFDVKD. V shed 8 bases and J shed 1 base, with 10 bases lying between them.

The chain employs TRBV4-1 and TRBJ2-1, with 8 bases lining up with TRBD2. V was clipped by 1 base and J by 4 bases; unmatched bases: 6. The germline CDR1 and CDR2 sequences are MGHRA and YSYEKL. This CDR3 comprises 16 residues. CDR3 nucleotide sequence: TGCGCCAGCAGCCAAGTTGTACTAGCGGCTTACAATGAGCAGTTCTTC. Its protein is CASSQVVLAAYNEQFF.

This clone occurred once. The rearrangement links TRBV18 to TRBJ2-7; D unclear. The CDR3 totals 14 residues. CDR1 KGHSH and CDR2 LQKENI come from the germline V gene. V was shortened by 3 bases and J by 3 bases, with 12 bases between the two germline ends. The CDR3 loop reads CASSPTRRIYEQYF. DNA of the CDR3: TGTGCCAGCTCACCGACACGCCGAATCTACGAGCAGTACTTC.

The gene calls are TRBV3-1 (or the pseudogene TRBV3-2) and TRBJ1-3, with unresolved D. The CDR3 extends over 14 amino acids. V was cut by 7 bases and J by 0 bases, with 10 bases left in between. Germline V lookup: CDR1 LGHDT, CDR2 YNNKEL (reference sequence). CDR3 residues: CASTAGSSGNTIYF. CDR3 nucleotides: TGTGCCAGCACGGCCGGGAGCTCTGGAAACACCATATATTTT.

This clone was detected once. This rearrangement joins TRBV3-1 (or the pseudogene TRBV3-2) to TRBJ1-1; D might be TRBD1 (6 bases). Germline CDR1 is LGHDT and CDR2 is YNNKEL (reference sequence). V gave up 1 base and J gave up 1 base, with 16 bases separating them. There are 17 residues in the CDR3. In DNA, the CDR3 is TGTGCCAGCAGCCAAGTAGGGGGGCGGGTGAGGAACACTGAAGCTTTCTTT. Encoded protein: CASSQVGGRVRNTEAFF.